Each of the 27 T cell receptor beta chains below was sequenced from the same sample in a study of cytomegalovirus exposure and HLA in healthy donors. A multiplex PCR was run with 60 Vbeta primers and 13 Jbeta primers. Here immunoSEQ multiplex PCR was the method, and the copy in TCRdb shows in-frame clones only, minus some. The profile shows under 200,000 clones, roughly 80% of them singletons. The specimen sequenced was PBMCs. These receptors were taken from a middle-aged man in good health and CMV-seronegative.

This chain links TRBV19 with TRBJ2-7; D possibly corresponds to TRBD1 (5 bases). CDR1 LNHDA and CDR2 SQIVND come from the germline V gene (reference sequence). Deletions cut 3 bases from V and 2 bases from J, with 8 bases between. This CDR3 contains 13 residues. CDR3 in DNA: TGTGCCAGTAGTATTGACAGAACCTACGAGCAGTACTTC. This gives the protein CASSIDRTYEQYF. Supplemented by reference TRBV19 and TRBJ2-7, the full variable domain reads DGGITQSPKYLFRKEGQNVTLSCEQNLNHDAMYWYRQDPGQGLRLIYYSQIVNDFQKGDIAEGYSVSREKKESFPLTVTSAQKNPTAFYLCASSIDRTYEQYFGPGTRLTVT.

V usage is TRBV9 and J usage is TRBJ1-2; D may be TRBD1 (6 bases). The V gene's germline CDR1 is SGDLS and CDR2 YYNGEE. With 4 bases removed from V and 5 bases from J, the gap between germline ends came to 18 bases. This CDR3 has 15 amino acids. CDR3 protein: CASSPSAGTGYGYTF. DNA for the CDR3: TGTGCCAGCAGCCCCAGCGCGGGCACAGGGTATGGCTACACCTTC.

In the case of this clone: An end of the junction differs from the germline gene, which may be a read error. The chain links TRBV7-9 to TRBJ1-3, with D unresolved. Germline V gives CDR1 SEHNR, CDR2 FQNEAQ (reference sequence). The CDR3 has 15 amino acids. The chain's CDR3 is CSSSLASSSGNTIYF. CDR3 sequence (DNA): TGTTCCAGCAGCTTAGCGAGTTCTTCTGGAAACACCATATATTTT.

The V call is TRBV30, the J call TRBJ2-7; D gene uncertain. The CDR3 covers 13 residues. Germline CDR1 and CDR2: GTSNPN and SVGIG (reference sequence). V shed 1 base and J shed 1 base, with 8 bases lying between them. The CDR3 nucleotides are TGTGCCTGGAGTGACGTCAGATCCTACGAGCAGTACTTC. Protein sequence: CAWSDVRSYEQYF. Drawing the rest from reference TRBV30 and TRBJ2-7, the complete variable domain is SQTIHQWPATLVQPVGSPLSLECTVEGTSNPNLYWYRQAAGRGLQLLFYSVGIGQISSEVPQNLSASRPQDRQFILSSKKLLLSDSGFYLCAWSDVRSYEQYFGPGTRLTVT.

CDR3 nucleotide sequence: TGTGCCAGCAGTGACAGATACACTGAAGCTTTCTTT. This codes for CASSDRYTEAFF. The V call is TRBV2, the J call TRBJ1-1; no firm D call. Germline V gene lookup returns CDR1 SNHLY and CDR2 FYNNEI. The CDR3 is 12 amino acids. V was pared by 3 bases and J by 3 bases, with 5 bases between.

This chain uses TRBV10-1 with TRBJ1-6; D perhaps matches TRBD1 (6 bases). V lost 6 bases and J lost 8, with 11 bases in between. The CDR3 is made up of 13 amino acids. In germline, CDR1 is WNHNN, CDR2 SYGVQD (reference sequence). Here the CDR3 reads CASREKGDSPLHF. Written as DNA, the CDR3 is TGCGCCAGCAGGGAGAAGGGGGATTCACCCCTCCACTTT.

The V and J genes are TRBV9 and TRBJ1-1; 7 bases align to TRBD1. The germline V gene has CDR1 SGDLS and CDR2 YYNGEE. The length of the CDR3 is 14 residues. V trimming: 3 bases; J trimming: 6 bases; junction bases outside the gene matches: 8. CDR3 sequence (DNA): TGTGCCAGCAGCGCACAGGGGCGAGGGGCTGAAGCTTTCTTT. Translation: CASSAQGRGAEAFF. Looking up the rest from reference TRBV9 and TRBJ1-1 gives the full variable domain: DSGVTQTPKHLITATGQRVTLRCSPRSGDLSVYWYQQSLDQGLQFLIQYYNGEERAKGNILERFSAQQFPDLHSELNLSSLELGDSALYFCASSAQGRGAEAFFGQGTRLTVV.

This clone has only one observation. V and J are TRBV7-9 and TRBJ2-3; 11 nucleotides align to TRBD2. From germline, CDR1 is SEHNR and CDR2 FQNEAQ (reference sequence). V shed 4 bases, J shed 4 bases, and the junction held 10 bases outside the gene matches. The CDR3 has 17 amino acids. The CDR3 DNA sequence: TGTGCCAGCAGCTCGCCTCTTAGCGGGAGGGCGTCAGATACGCAGTATTTT. Translated: CASSSPLSGRASDTQYF. Looking up the rest from reference TRBV7-9 and TRBJ2-3 gives the full variable domain: DTGVSQNPRHKITKRGQNVTFRCDPISEHNRLYWYRQTLGQGPEFLTYFQNEAQLEKSRLLSDRFSAERPKGSFSTLEIQRTEQGDSAMYLCASSSPLSGRASDTQYFGPGTRLTVL.

J is TRBJ2-1 and V is TRBV4-3; TRBD2 matches at 9 bases. This CDR3 is 17 amino acids long. The germline CDR1 and CDR2 sequences are LGHNA and YSLEER. The ends lost 3 bases at V and 6 bases at J; junction bases unmatched: 12. CDR3 in DNA: TGCGCCAGCAGCCAGGACAAAAGGCTAGCGGGACGCAATGAGCAGTTCTTC. Translation gives CASSQDKRLAGRNEQFF.

In its sample, this clone was seen a few times. This chain links TRBV15 with TRBJ1-4; weak D call: TRBD1 (6 bases). The germline V gene has CDR1 LNHNV and CDR2 YYDKDF (reference sequence). The CDR3 length is 16 residues. V was clipped by 5 bases and J by 8 bases, with 21 bases between them. The CDR3 region is CATSQDRTGRSEKLFF. For the CDR3, the DNA is TGTGCCACCAGCCAAGATCGTACAGGGCGGAGCGAAAAACTGTTTTTT.

The chain couples TRBV6-1 to TRBJ1-1; 11 positions agree with TRBD1. This CDR3 region has 15 residues. Trimming took 7 bases from V and 6 from J; bases not matched to a gene: 10. Germline V gene lookup returns CDR1 MNHNS and CDR2 SASEGT. The CDR3 DNA sequence: TGTGCCAGCACCCGGGACAGGGGGTCTATGGCTGAAGCTTTCTTT. This codes for CASTRDRGSMAEAFF.

This clone was observed once. The rearrangement links TRBV5-1 to TRBJ2-1, with TRBD2 identical over 10 bases. V lost 2 bases to trimming and J lost 8 bases; unmatched junction nucleotides: 4. This CDR3 region has 14 residues. Germline values: CDR1 SGHRS, CDR2 YFSETQ. This CDR3 is CASSLSAGGYEQFF. CDR3 bases: TGCGCCAGCAGCTTATCAGCGGGAGGGTATGAGCAGTTCTTC.

The chain has TRBV7-9 and TRBJ2-1; D might be TRBD1 (5 bases). Trimming removed 2 bases from V and 10 bases from J, with 15 bases in between. Germline values: CDR1 SEHNR, CDR2 FQNEAQ (reference sequence). This CDR3 has 14 amino acids. Written as DNA, the CDR3 is TGTGCCAGCAGCTTACTGATCAGTGGGGCCGAGCAGTTCTTC. Residues: CASSLLISGAEQFF.

This clone has only one observation. This chain uses TRBV7-9 with TRBJ2-3; D remains unclear. V was cut by 5 bases and J by 0 bases, with 12 bases left in between. The CDR3 length is 15 residues. Germline V gives CDR1 SEHNR, CDR2 FQNEAQ (reference sequence). CDR3 residues: CASSLYRASTDTQYF. The DNA of the CDR3 is TGTGCCAGCAGCCTCTACAGAGCTAGCACAGATACGCAGTATTTT. Filled out from reference TRBV7-9 and TRBJ2-3, the complete variable domain reads DTGVSQNPRHKITKRGQNVTFRCDPISEHNRLYWYRQTLGQGPEFLTYFQNEAQLEKSRLLSDRFSAERPKGSFSTLEIQRTEQGDSAMYLCASSLYRASTDTQYFGPGTRLTVL.

The chain joins TRBV4-1 to TRBJ2-5, with D possibly being TRBD2 (6 bases). The CDR3 spans 15 residues. CDR1 and CDR2 from the germline V gene are MGHRA and YSYEKL. Between the trimmed V and J ends, which lost 5 bases and 2 bases, there was a span of 15 bases. The DNA of the CDR3 is TGCGCCAGCAGCACCCGGGGGTACAATCAAGAGACCCAGTACTTC. Encoded protein: CASSTRGYNQETQYF.

The rearrangement links TRBV6-5 to TRBJ2-2, with 9 bases that match TRBD1. V dropped 6 bases and J dropped 5; count of bases not matched to a gene: 4. Germline V gene data show CDR1 as MNHEY and CDR2 as SVGAGI. This CDR3 contains 14 residues. The CDR3 is CASRTGGRTGELFF. The CDR3 bases are TGTGCCAGCAGGACAGGGGGAAGGACCGGGGAGCTGTTTTTT.

The rearrangement joins TRBV9 to TRBJ2-2; perhaps TRBD2 as D (6 bases). V lost 3 bases to trimming and J lost 5 bases, with 17 bases between them. The length of the CDR3 is 16 residues. Germline V gene lookup returns CDR1 SGDLS and CDR2 YYNGEE. DNA for the CDR3: TGTGCCAGCAGCGAGGGTATCGGGAGTGGGACCGGGGAGCTGTTTTTT. Translating it yields CASSEGIGSGTGELFF. The entire variable domain, with the rest obtained from reference TRBV9 and TRBJ2-2, is as follows: DSGVTQTPKHLITATGQRVTLRCSPRSGDLSVYWYQQSLDQGLQFLIQYYNGEERAKGNILERFSAQQFPDLHSELNLSSLELGDSALYFCASSEGIGSGTGELFFGEGSRLTVL.

This chain joins TRBV28 and TRBJ1-2; D gene unclear. CDR1 MDHEN and CDR2 SYDVKM come from the germline V gene. V was trimmed by 8 bases and J by 8 bases, leaving 6 bases between them. The length of the CDR3 is 9 residues. The CDR3 loop is CASAVGYTF. Written as DNA, the CDR3 is TGTGCCAGCGCGGTGGGCTACACCTTC.

This sequence joins TRBV6-1 and TRBJ1-1; possible D gene TRBD1, 5 bases. V lost 0 bases to trimming and J lost 8 bases, with 10 bases between them. The V gene's germline CDR1 is MNHNS and CDR2 SASEGT. The length of the CDR3 is 13 residues. The CDR3: CASSEALRQEAFF. CDR3 DNA: TGTGCCAGCAGTGAAGCGCTTCGACAGGAAGCTTTCTTT.

The gene calls are TRBV19 and TRBJ2-7, with 7 bases aligning to TRBD1. CDR1 is LNHDA and CDR2 is SQIVND in the germline V gene (reference sequence). Germline trimming cut 5 bases from V and 0 bases from J; bases unmatched to any gene: 4. The CDR3 is 14 residues long. CDR3 residues: CASSWTGYSYEQYF. In DNA, the CDR3 is TGTGCCAGTAGTTGGACAGGTTACTCCTACGAGCAGTACTTC.

The chain carries TRBV27 and TRBJ2-3; 7 bases agree with TRBD1. CDR1 is MNHEY, CDR2 SMNVEV, per germline (reference sequence). V gave up 5 bases and J gave up 1 base; unmatched junction bases: 3. CDR3 length: 14 residues. The CDR3 coding sequence is TGTGCCAGCAGTCCCGACAGGGGCACAGATACGCAGTATTTT. It yields the protein CASSPDRGTDTQYF.

V usage is TRBV7-8 and J usage is TRBJ2-1; unclear D gene. The CDR3 runs to 14 residues. Germline V lookup: CDR1 SGHVS, CDR2 FQNEAQ. Trimming stripped 2 bases from V and 6 bases from J, with 11 bases between. This chain's CDR3 is CASSLWPDSNEQFF. CDR3 nucleotide sequence: TGTGCCAGCAGCTTATGGCCAGACTCCAATGAGCAGTTCTTC.

The chain employs TRBV5-4 and TRBJ2-7, with 10 nucleotides matching TRBD1. The germline V gene has CDR1 SGHNT and CDR2 YYREEE (reference sequence). The CDR3 spans 15 residues. Trimming at V came to 4 bases and at J to 2 bases, leaving 6 bases not matched to a gene. The CDR3 sequence is CASSNPGQGTYEQYF. The DNA for the CDR3 is TGTGCCAGCAGCAACCCGGGACAGGGGACCTACGAGCAGTACTTC.

This chain links TRBV11-3 with TRBJ1-3; 7 nucleotides agree with TRBD1. Trimming at V came to 3 bases and at J to 3 bases, leaving 5 bases not matched to a gene. This CDR3 region has 15 residues. Germline V gene sequence: CDR1 SGHNT, CDR2 YENEEA. CDR3 nucleotides: TGTGCCAGCAGCTTGGGACAGTCTAATGGAAACACCATATATTTT. It translates to CASSLGQSNGNTIYF.

The chain carries TRBV6-4 and TRBJ2-1, with 10 bases that match TRBD1. CDR3 size: 15 residues. Germline-derived CDR1 and CDR2 are MRHNA and SNTAGT. V shed 3 bases and J 8 bases; nucleotides not matched to a gene: 7. This CDR3 reads CASSDQTDRGHEQFF. Here the CDR3 DNA reads TGTGCCAGCAGTGATCAGACAGACAGGGGGCATGAGCAGTTCTTC.

This clone appeared a single time. The chain has TRBV18 and TRBJ1-4; no definite D call. CDR1 is KGHSH and CDR2 is LQKENI in the germline V gene. The CDR3 sequence is 15 residues long. The V end was cut by 5 bases, the J end by 1 base, with 11 bases between. CDR3 loop: CASSGLFGTNEKLFF. For the CDR3, the DNA is TGTGCCAGCTCAGGGCTTTTTGGAACTAATGAAAAACTGTTTTTT.

CDR3 in DNA: TGTGCCAGCAGTACACTGACTGGAAACACCGGGGAGCTGTTTTTT. It encodes CASSTLTGNTGELFF. J is TRBJ2-2 and V is TRBV7-8; D remains ambiguous. V was pared by 6 bases and J by 2 bases, with 13 bases between. CDR1 is SGHVS and CDR2 is FQNEAQ in the germline V gene. The CDR3 is 15 residues long.